This T cell receptor (beta chain) comes out of a study of blood T cells in healthy people across ages. PCR was performed a second time for roughly 6 to 12 cycles using a sample-barcoded 5' primer and a J-beta primer mix. TCRdb recomputed calls from the 5' RACE reads with MiXCR, one row per CDR3 protein. The sample contains about 800,000 distinct CDR3 sequences, approximately 25% of which appear only once. The germline CDR1 and CDR2 sequences are LGHNA and YSLEER. The CDR3 loop spans 17 amino acids. V lost 3 bases, J lost 0 bases, and 17 bases lay in between. These sequences were also reported in another study, on T cells of mothers and their children. That study adds: According to the study, all extracted RNA entered cDNA synthesis at approximately 1.5 ug per 15 ul.

The specimen was blood. This clonotype was obtained from a boy younger than 18 in good health. This chain joins TRBV4-3 and TRBJ2-5, with D perhaps being TRBD1 or TRBD2 (5 bases each). The CDR3 DNA sequence: TGCGCCAGCAGCCAGGGCCCACGGGGCCCTTACCAAGAGACCCAGTACTTC. Its protein product is CASSQGPRGPYQETQYF.